This is a list of T cell receptor beta chains from one sample in a study of regulatory T cells in long-lasting Graves disease. Using its own MiXCR run on the multiplex PCR reads, TCRdb lists one record per CDR3 protein. The table lists about 620,000 distinct CDR3 sequences, around 17% of them singletons, with 15% to 20% in the top ten. A further study also used this sample, focusing on T cells in Graves' hyperthyroidism and ophthalmopathy.

This specimen consisted of peripheral blood mononuclear cells (PBMCs), obtained at new diagnosis, from a patient treated with antithyroid drugs. The receptor set was obtained from a woman younger than 45 with Graves disease. CDR3s include the opening cysteine and the closing phenylalanine or tryptophan. Each record gives: J gene, D gene, clone size, V gene, CDR3 protein, CDR3 DNA. The D gene is left open where the match is weak. Not all rows give a size; the values are once, few, many and, for expanded clones, a class.

TRBJ2-3 TRBD2 - TRBV29-1 CSARGGGPDTQYF TGCAGCGCCCGGGGGGGGGGACCAGATACGCAGTATTTT
TRBJ2-3 - - TRBV5-1 CASSWGKDTQYF TGCGCCAGCAGCTGGGGCAAAGATACGCAGTATTTT
TRBJ1-5 - many TRBV6-5 CASSFYSSNQPQHF TGTGCCAGCAGTTTTTATAGCAGCAATCAGCCCCAGCATTTT
TRBJ2-3 TRBD2 many TRBV28 CASSRASGSKDTQYF TGTGCCAGCAGTAGGGCTAGCGGGAGCAAAGATACGCAGTATTTT
TRBJ2-2 TRBD1 few TRBV4-1 CASSQTGGAGELFF TGCGCCAGCAGCCAGACAGGGGGGGCCGGGGAGCTGTTTTTT
TRBJ1-4 - many TRBV30 CAWRALAGSNEKLFF TGTGCCTGGAGAGCATTGGCAGGGTCTAATGAAAAACTGTTTTTT
TRBJ1-2 TRBD1 many TRBV10-2 CASSETKRDSPYGYTF TGCGCCAGCAGTGAGACCAAAAGGGACAGCCCCTATGGCTACACCTTC
TRBJ2-1 - many TRBV28 CASNVGSGGPYNEQFF TGTGCCAGCAACGTAGGGTCGGGGGGCCCATACAATGAGCAGTTCTTC
TRBJ2-7 - - TRBV5-1 CASSLVAFQTDAYEQYF TGCGCCAGCAGCTTGGTCGCGTTCCAAACGGATGCCTACGAGCAGTACTTC
TRBJ2-5 TRBD2 many TRBV7-3 CASSLGTSGKETQYF TGTGCCAGCAGCTTAGGGACTAGCGGCAAAGAGACCCAGTACTTC
TRBJ2-5 TRBD2 - TRBV9 CASSVDGLAGRQETQYF TGTGCCAGCAGCGTAGACGGACTAGCGGGCCGCCAAGAGACCCAGTACTTC
TRBJ1-1 - many TRBV6-1 CASSIREVAFF TGTGCCAGCAGCATCAGGGAGGTAGCTTTCTTT
TRBJ1-2 - few TRBV5-1 CASSLNERSYTF TGCGCCAGCAGCTTGAATGAGAGGAGCTACACCTTC
TRBJ2-1 - many TRBV20-1 CSAGGPSSYNEQFF TGCAGTGCCGGGGGCCCGAGCTCCTACAATGAGCAGTTCTTC
TRBJ2-5 - many TRBV28 CASIPGASRETQYF TGTGCCAGCATTCCGGGGGCTAGCAGGGAGACCCAGTACTTC
TRBJ2-5 TRBD1 many TRBV6-1 CASNEQGARGETQYF TGTGCCAGCAACGAACAGGGGGCGCGGGGAGAGACCCAGTACTTC
TRBJ1-1 - many TRBV27 CASSLSLALSTEAFF TGTGCCAGCAGTTTATCCCTGGCTTTGAGCACTGAAGCTTTCTTT
TRBJ2-7 TRBD1 many TRBV28 CASSFLGQGASDYEQYF TGTGCCAGCAGTTTCCTGGGACAGGGGGCTTCGGATTACGAGCAGTACTTC
TRBJ2-1 - many TRBV11-3 CASSLGPVGEQFF TGTGCCAGCAGCTTAGGACCGGTCGGTGAGCAGTTCTTC
TRBJ2-1 - many TRBV19 CASSMTARTENEQFF TGTGCCAGTAGTATGACGGCTCGTACTGAGAATGAGCAGTTCTTC
TRBJ1-5 - many TRBV2 CASNGDASNQPQHF TGTGCCAGCAACGGGGATGCTAGCAATCAGCCCCAGCATTTT
TRBJ2-7 - many TRBV9 CASSVAVSSYEQYF TGTGCCAGCAGCGTAGCCGTTTCCTCCTACGAGCAGTACTTC
TRBJ2-2 - many TRBV12-3/TRBV12-4 CASNKLNTGELFF TGTGCCAGCAACAAGCTGAACACCGGGGAGCTGTTTTTT
TRBJ2-5 - many TRBV30 CAWSRSQETQYF TGTGCCTGGAGTCGGAGTCAAGAGACCCAGTACTTC
TRBJ1-1 - many TRBV30 CAWSSGGNTEAFF TGTGCCTGGAGCTCCGGGGGGAACACTGAAGCTTTCTTT
TRBJ2-2 TRBD1 few TRBV11-2 CASSTRQGSTGELFF TGTGCCAGCAGCACTCGACAGGGATCGACCGGGGAGCTGTTTTTT
TRBJ2-5 TRBD1 few TRBV10-3 CAISDPSGTGYGETQYF TGTGCCATCAGTGATCCCTCCGGGACAGGCTATGGAGAGACCCAGTACTTC
TRBJ1-5 - many TRBV20-1 CSAPYVGSNQPQHF TGCAGTGCTCCCTACGTCGGTAGCAATCAGCCCCAGCATTTT
TRBJ2-1 TRBD1 many TRBV5-1 CASSLLTSGQGSNWQFF TGCGCCAGCAGCTTACTGACCTCGGGACAGGGCAGCAATTGGCAGTTCTTC
TRBJ1-4 - many TRBV30 CAWSRFSSNEKLFF TGTGCCTGGAGCCGATTCTCCTCTAATGAAAAACTGTTTTTT
TRBJ2-7 - few TRBV2 CASSEWGSPYF TGTGCCAGCAGTGAATGGGGATCACCCTACTTC
TRBJ2-7 TRBD2 many TRBV7-9 CASSLAPGLAGDEQYF TGTGCCAGCAGCTTAGCCCCGGGACTAGCGGGAGACGAGCAGTACTTC
TRBJ2-2 - many TRBV28 CASSPIPMRTGELFF TGTGCCAGCAGTCCGATCCCGATGCGGACCGGGGAGCTGTTTTTT
TRBJ2-2 TRBD1 - TRBV19 CASSMGDRVRELFF TGTGCCAGTAGTATGGGGGACAGGGTTCGGGAGCTGTTTTTT
TRBJ1-1 TRBD1 - TRBV19 CASSPRTGTTPEAFF TGTGCCAGTAGTCCACGGACAGGGACGACGCCTGAAGCTTTCTTT
TRBJ1-1 - - TRBV5-5 CASSLDMLTEAFF TGTGCCAGCAGCTTGGATATGTTAACTGAAGCTTTCTTT
TRBJ2-1 TRBD2 few TRBV6-1 CASMPFWGLVVHEQFF TGTGCCAGCATGCCGTTCTGGGGACTAGTCGTTCACGAGCAGTTCTTC
TRBJ2-1 TRBD2 many TRBV27 CASSRQTSGYNEQFF TGTGCCAGCAGCCGCCAGACTAGCGGCTACAATGAGCAGTTCTTC
TRBJ2-4 - - TRBV29-1 CSVINPDRGRDF TGCAGCGTTATCAACCCGGACAGAGGCAGGGACTTC
TRBJ2-4 TRBD1 - TRBV19 CASRIPRQGARGKNIQYF TGTGCCAGTAGAATCCCACGACAGGGGGCGCGGGGCAAAAACATTCAGTACTTC
TRBJ1-6 - many TRBV11-2 CASSPGNNSPLHF TGTGCCAGCAGCCCAGGGAATAATTCACCCCTCCACTTT
TRBJ1-1 - - TRBV13 CASSLLVSANTEAFF TGTGCCAGCAGCTTATTGGTGTCAGCGAACACTGAAGCTTTCTTT
TRBJ1-5 - - TRBV6-4 CASPVGGGNQPQHF TGTGCCAGTCCGGTGGGGGGTGGCAATCAGCCCCAGCATTTT
TRBJ2-6 - - TRBV5-1 CASSARGGQIRANVLTF TGCGCCAGCAGCGCCCGAGGGGGTCAAATAAGGGCCAACGTCCTGACTTTC